The clone carrying this T cell receptor (beta chain) was observed many times. No antigen is known for it. This sample is drawn from a study of regulatory T cells in long-lasting Graves disease. Described time point: newly diagnosed GD, antithyroid drugs for less than 3 months. Preparation of the TCR library used RNA extracted from PBMCs. Germline CDR1 and CDR2: SGHTA and FQGNSA. V was trimmed by 1 base and J by 2 bases, leaving 12 bases between them. The CDR3 consists of 16 residues. Assembly of TCR beta libraries relied on iRepertoire HTBI primers together with Arm-PCR of CDR3 regions. In TCRdb, the multiplex PCR reads were re-called with MiXCR into one record per CDR3 protein. The sample gives about 470,000 distinct CDR3 sequences, about 15% of which show up once; around 17% is in the top ten. Whole-study findings and limits: Persistent Graves' patients showed less TCR diversity than newly diagnosed patients showed. The study found TRBV28, TRBJ1-2 and TRBJ2-5 favored in persistent disease.

These data were also filed under a second study, of T cells in Graves' hyperthyroidism and ophthalmopathy. That study reports: Researchers ran a first-round RT-PCR on the TCR CDR3 using the HTBI primer set. A 13 V-J model separated ophthalmopathy from stable hyperthyroidism.

Sequenced here: peripheral blood mononuclear cells (PBMCs), sampled at new diagnosis, from a patient treated with antithyroid drugs. The clonotype comes from a woman younger than 45 with Graves disease. This rearrangement joins TRBV7-2 to TRBJ1-5; D gene unclear. CDR3 coding DNA: TGTGCCAGCAGCTTAGGCGGGCGGAGGGGCAATCAGCCCCAGCATTTT. Encoded protein: CASSLGGRRGNQPQHF.